Listed here are 17 T cell receptor beta chains from one sample, sequenced in a study of shared clonotypes between healthy human individuals. Sequencing used immunoSEQ multiplex PCR; TCRdb keeps in-frame clones, though not all of them. The table lists about 1.5 million clones, roughly 96% of them singletons, with about 1.2% in the top ten. Sequencing was done on a sample of naive CD4+ T cells sorted from blood. Subset: CD45RA+ positively selected. The receptors were sampled from a man between 25 and 39 years old in good health.

This clone was seen only once. The CDR3 DNA follows: TGCGCCAGCAGCCAGGGCCAGGGTGGGCTAGCGGGAGTTGACGAGCAGTACTTC. Protein sequence: CASSQGQGGLAGVDEQYF. This rearrangement joins TRBV4-1 to TRBJ2-7; 10 nucleotides match TRBD2. This CDR3 is built from 18 residues. Trimming cost V 3 bases and J 5 bases; bases outside gene matches: 16. From germline, CDR1 is MGHRA and CDR2 YSYEKL.

V gene TRBV6-6 combines with J gene TRBJ2-7; TRBD1 might be the D (6 bases). V was cut by 5 bases and J by 0 bases, with 14 bases left in between. There are 15 residues in the CDR3. CDR1 is MNHNY, CDR2 SVGAGI, per germline (reference sequence). As DNA, the CDR3 is TGTGCCAGCAGTCCTTCAGGGGCTAACTCCTACGAGCAGTACTTC. This codes for CASSPSGANSYEQYF.

This clone appeared once. Other DNA sequences within the sample encode an identical CDR3. V is TRBV19 and J is TRBJ2-7, with D possibly being TRBD2 (7 bases). The CDR3 covers 14 residues. With 2 bases removed from V and 4 bases from J, the gap between germline ends came to 12 bases. Germline CDR1 LNHDA, CDR2 SQIVND (reference sequence). The CDR3 sequence is CASSIPGGPYEQYF. The CDR3 nucleotides read TGTGCCAGTAGTATACCCGGGGGGCCATACGAGCAGTACTTC.

The CDR3 DNA reads as TGTGCCTGGAGTGCCGGACCTGGAAACACCATATATTTT. Protein: CAWSAGPGNTIYF. The rearrangement links TRBV30 to TRBJ1-3; D gene ambiguous. The CDR3 has 13 residues. CDR1 is GTSNPN and CDR2 is SVGIG in the germline V gene (reference sequence). V lost 1 base and J 2 bases, leaving 6 bases between the germline ends.

The CDR3, as DNA: TGTGCCAGCCAGGAGTCGGTCGGGCAAGAGACCCAGTACTTC. Translating gives CASQESVGQETQYF. The chain uses TRBV28 and TRBJ2-5; D not resolved. CDR3 length equals 14 residues. V was clipped by 8 bases and J by 2 bases, with 15 bases between them. CDR1 and CDR2 from the germline V gene are MDHEN and SYDVKM.

The CDR3 loop reads CASSRTPDFGNTIYF. CDR3 sequence (DNA): TGTGCCAGCAGCCGGACCCCCGATTTCGGAAACACCATATATTTT. The chain uses TRBV7-7 and TRBJ1-3; D remains ambiguous. Germline CDR1 reads SSHAT; CDR2 reads FNYEAQ (reference sequence). This CDR3 is 15 amino acids long. The V end was cut by 5 bases, the J end by 4 bases, with 15 bases between.

DNA of the CDR3: TGTGCCAGCAGCTTGACCGGGACTAGCGGGAGTCCCGGCTACGAGCAGTACTTC. This gives the protein CASSLTGTSGSPGYEQYF. The chain is built from TRBV9 and TRBJ2-7; TRBD2 agrees at 14 bases. CDR1 is SGDLS and CDR2 is YYNGEE in the germline V gene. Germline trimming cut 4 bases from V and 3 bases from J; bases unmatched to any gene: 12. The length of the CDR3 is 18 residues.

The CDR3 nucleotides are TGTGCCAGCAGGGGCGGGGACAGGCGCCAAGAGACCCAGTACTTC. It yields the protein CASRGGDRRQETQYF. V gene TRBV2 combines with J gene TRBJ2-5, with 8 bases lining up with TRBD1. Germline V CDR1 and CDR2: SNHLY, FYNNEI. This CDR3 spans 15 amino acids. With V trimmed by 6 bases and J by 1 base, 7 bases remained unmatched.

This rearrangement joins TRBV5-4 to TRBJ2-7; possible D gene TRBD2, 7 bases. CDR1 is SGHNT, CDR2 YYREEE, per germline (reference sequence). The ends were cut back, 4 bases at V and 3 bases at J, with 23 bases in the middle. CDR3 length: 17 amino acids. The CDR3 loop reads CASSIGGGGSTLYEQYF. Written as DNA, the CDR3 is TGTGCCAGCAGCATAGGGGGAGGGGGGAGTACCCTCTACGAGCAGTACTTC.

The V gene is TRBV5-4, the J gene TRBJ2-5, with 8 bases that match TRBD1. The CDR3 has 13 amino acids. Germline CDR1 reads SGHNT; CDR2 reads YYREEE (reference sequence). V lost 4 bases, J lost 4 bases, and 3 bases stayed unmatched. In DNA form, the CDR3 reads TGTGCCAGCAGCCAACAGGGGGGAGAGACCCAGTACTTC. It translates to CASSQQGGETQYF.

The chain employs TRBV6-5 and TRBJ2-7, with 10 bases lining up with TRBD2. Trimming removed 6 bases from V and 9 bases from J; junction bases left unmatched: 11. Germline CDR1 MNHEY, CDR2 SVGAGI. CDR3 length: 14 residues. CDR3 in amino acids: CASSPASGRRPQYF. The CDR3 nucleotides are TGTGCCAGCAGCCCCGCTAGCGGGAGAAGACCGCAGTACTTC.

This clone showed up just once. The chain is built from TRBV5-8 and TRBJ1-6, with TRBD1 matching 7 bases. Germline V lookup: CDR1 SGHTS, CDR2 YDEGEE. The CDR3 is 15 amino acids. With 1 base clipped from V and 5 bases from J, the junction kept 3 bases outside the gene matches. This chain's CDR3 is CASSLTGVNNSPLHF. The CDR3 DNA sequence: TGTGCCAGCAGCTTGACAGGGGTGAATAATTCACCCCTCCACTTT.

The chain has TRBV5-1 and TRBJ2-6, with 9 nucleotides matching TRBD1. With V trimmed by 2 bases and J by 4 bases, 7 bases remained unmatched. This CDR3 spans 17 amino acids. The germline V gene encodes CDR1 SGHRS and CDR2 YFSETQ. The CDR3 DNA reads TGCGCCAGCAGCTTCGGGACAGGGAGGTCCGGGGCCAACGTCCTGACTTTC. Amino acids: CASSFGTGRSGANVLTF. Looking up the rest from reference TRBV5-1 and TRBJ2-6 gives the full variable domain: KAGVTQTPRYLIKTRGQQVTLSCSPISGHRSVSWYQQTPGQGLQFLFEYFSETQRNKGNFPGRFSGRQFSNSRSEMNVSTLELGDSALYLCASSFGTGRSGANVLTFGAGSRLTVL.

The chain is built from TRBV20-1 and TRBJ2-1; 9 positions match TRBD2. Germline V gene data show CDR1 as DFQATT and CDR2 as SNEGSKA (reference sequence). The junction had 2 bases not matched to a gene; V was cut back by 5 bases and J by 9 bases. CDR3 size: 11 residues. CDR3 in DNA: TGCAGTGCTCTGGGACTAGCTGAGCAGTTCTTC. It encodes CSALGLAEQFF.

The chain is built from TRBV29-1 and TRBJ1-4; D is possibly TRBD1 (6 bases). The CDR3 sequence is 13 residues long. Germline V gene sequence: CDR1 SQVTM, CDR2 ANQGSEA. The V end was cut by 4 bases, the J end by 7 bases, with 13 bases between. The chain's CDR3 is CSVGGGVREKLFF. The CDR3 coding sequence is TGCAGCGTTGGGGGGGGCGTGCGTGAAAAACTGTTTTTT.

The rearrangement uses TRBV6-5 and TRBJ2-3; 7 nucleotides line up with TRBD2. The V and J ends lost 7 bases and 1 base, in that order; junction bases with no gene match: 8. Germline V gives CDR1 MNHEY, CDR2 SVGAGI. The length of the CDR3 is 15 residues. The DNA for the CDR3 is TGTGCCAGCACCCAAGCGGGGAGGGGCACAGATACGCAGTATTTT. This sequence encodes CASTQAGRGTDTQYF.

The chain joins TRBV28 to TRBJ2-1; D is unclear. CDR3 length: 15 amino acids. Germline V gene sequence: CDR1 MDHEN, CDR2 SYDVKM. V was pared by 3 bases and J by 0 bases, with 9 bases between. The chain's CDR3 is CASSFFRSSYNEQFF. The CDR3 DNA is TGTGCCAGCAGTTTTTTCAGGTCCTCCTACAATGAGCAGTTCTTC.